This T cell receptor beta chain was obtained from a study of T cell responses to AZD1222 COVID-19 vaccine. General observations from the study: Repertoires were sampled only after the peak T cell response.

This CDR3 spans 12 amino acids. Trimming took off 2 bases at V and 7 bases at J, with 5 bases between the two ends. Germline-derived CDR1 and CDR2 are SEHNR and FQNEAQ (reference sequence). About this clone: Its antigen is not known.

The repertoire was sequenced with immunoSEQ multiplex PCR; TCRdb's copy has only in-frame clones and lacks some. The table lists some 200,000 clones, approximately 90% of them singletons, with roughly 0.99% in the top ten. The origin of this receptor is an adult in good health. The sample was peripheral blood, taken on day 0 of AZD1222 vaccination. The J gene is TRBJ1-4, the V gene TRBV7-9; D unresolved. The DNA for the CDR3 is TGTGCCAGCAGCTTATTCAGTGAAAAACTGTTTTTT. It specifies CASSLFSEKLFF.